Following are 32 T cell receptor beta chains from one sample sequenced in a study of blood T cell repertoires in COVID-19. Repertoires were generated with immunoSEQ multiplex PCR, while TCRdb's copy carries only in-frame clones and drops some. This sample has 200,000 to 300,000 clones, with under 90% found just once. Sequenced input: peripheral blood. These receptors originate from a man aged 55 to 69 with acute or convalescent COVID-19.

This chain links TRBV6-2 or TRBV6-3 with TRBJ1-1; 11 nucleotides line up with TRBD1. The CDR3 is made up of 18 amino acids. The junction had 13 bases not matched to a gene; V was cut back by 2 bases and J by 5 bases. The germline CDR1 and CDR2 sequences are MNHEY and SVGEGT. The DNA of the CDR3 is TGTGCCAGCAGTTACCCCACTTCCGGACAGGGGGCGCGGACTGAAGCTTTCTTT. Translating it yields CASSYPTSGQGARTEAFF.

This clone was observed a single time. The V call is TRBV7-9, the J call TRBJ1-2; 9 bases match TRBD1. The CDR3 is 15 residues long. V lost 2 bases, J lost 5 bases, and 6 bases stayed unmatched. Germline CDR1 is SEHNR and CDR2 is FQNEAQ (reference sequence). CDR3 DNA sequence: TGTGCCAGCAGCTTACGTGGACAGGGGAATTATGGCTACACCTTC. It encodes CASSLRGQGNYGYTF.

The rearrangement uses TRBV19 and TRBJ2-4, with 10 nucleotides matching TRBD1. Trimming removed 5 bases from V and 9 bases from J; junction bases left unmatched: 4. There are 13 residues in the CDR3. The germline V gene encodes CDR1 LNHDA and CDR2 SQIVND (reference sequence). The CDR3 spells CASSPTGGSIQYF. The CDR3 region has the DNA TGTGCCAGTAGTCCGACAGGGGGCAGCATTCAGTACTTC.

The gene calls are TRBV6-5 and TRBJ1-5, with D possibly being TRBD1 (6 bases). Germline V gene sequence: CDR1 MNHEY, CDR2 SVGAGI. The CDR3 spans 14 residues. V was trimmed by 4 bases and J by 5 bases, leaving 12 bases between them. The CDR3 coding sequence is TGTGCCAGCAGTTTACAGGGAGTTGATCAGCCCCAGCATTTT. It translates to CASSLQGVDQPQHF.

V and J are TRBV28 and TRBJ2-1; D not resolved. The CDR3 consists of 13 residues. Germline CDR1 and CDR2: MDHEN and SYDVKM. V dropped 1 base and J dropped 5 bases, with 6 bases sitting between them. The CDR3 DNA is TGTGCCAGCAGTTTATTGGGCGACAATGAGCAGTTCTTC. It specifies CASSLLGDNEQFF. The whole variable domain, remainder taken from reference TRBV28 and TRBJ2-1, is DVKVTQSSRYLVKRTGEKVFLECVQDMDHENMFWYRQDPGLGLRLIYFSYDVKMKEKGDIPEGYSVSREKKERFSLILESASTNQTSMYLCASSLLGDNEQFFGPGTRLTVL.

DNA for the CDR3: TGTGCCAGCAGGTCGGGTGGTGAGCAGTTCTTC. Protein sequence: CASRSGGEQFF. The chain is built from TRBV27 and TRBJ2-1, with no clear D. This CDR3 spans 11 amino acids. In germline, CDR1 is MNHEY, CDR2 SMNVEV (reference sequence). Trimming took 6 bases from V and 9 from J, leaving 9 bases between them.

In its sample, this clone was seen a few times. The CDR3 protein is CASSPWRENSNEQFF. The DNA of the CDR3 is TGTGCCAGCTCACCCTGGCGGGAGAACAGTAATGAGCAGTTCTTC. The V call is TRBV18, the J call TRBJ2-1, with TRBD2 matching 7 bases. V lost 3 bases and J lost 7; bases outside the gene matches: 9. This CDR3 spans 15 amino acids. The germline CDR1 and CDR2 sequences are KGHSH and LQKENI.

CDR3 sequence: CASMGGVGDTQYF. In nucleotides, the CDR3 is TGTGCCAGCATGGGGGGGGTGGGAGATACGCAGTATTTT. The rearrangement joins TRBV3-1 (or the pseudogene TRBV3-2) to TRBJ2-3; 7 bases match TRBD2. This CDR3 has 13 amino acids. The germline V gene has CDR1 LGHDT and CDR2 YNNKEL (reference sequence). V was pared by 7 bases and J by 5 bases, with 6 bases of the junction left unmatched.

V gene TRBV7-9 combines with J gene TRBJ2-5; TRBD2 aligns across 11 bases. The CDR3 length is 18 residues. The germline V gene encodes CDR1 SEHNR and CDR2 FQNEAQ (reference sequence). The V and J ends lost 2 bases and 2 bases, in that order; junction bases with no gene match: 10. The CDR3 reads CASSLLAGGGSRQETQYF. The CDR3 nucleotides are TGTGCCAGCAGCTTATTAGCGGGAGGGGGGTCGAGACAAGAGACCCAGTACTTC.

The chain uses TRBV7-3 and TRBJ2-1; the match to TRBD1 covers 7 bases. Losses at the gene ends were 1 base for V and 2 bases for J; bases not matched to a gene: 11. Germline lookup yields CDR1 SGHTA and CDR2 FQGTGA. CDR3 size: 18 residues. The CDR3 bases are TGTGCCAGCAGCTTAAATTCCCCGACACAGGGGCCCTACAATGAGCAGTTCTTC. Its translation is CASSLNSPTQGPYNEQFF.

This rearrangement joins TRBV10-3 to TRBJ2-1; 10 bases line up with TRBD1. Germline loops: CDR1 ENHRY, CDR2 SYGVKD. J was trimmed by 9 bases and V by 5 bases; bases with no gene match: 1. This CDR3 spans 12 amino acids. CDR3 DNA: TGTGCCATCAGTAGGACAGGGGGTGAGCAGTTCTTC. Residues: CAISRTGGEQFF.

The chain employs TRBV2 and TRBJ2-5; D perhaps matches TRBD2 (6 bases). The V end lost 4 bases, the J end lost 0 bases, and 9 bases lay between the germline ends. The CDR3 has 14 amino acids. Per the germline V gene, CDR1 is SNHLY and CDR2 is FYNNEI. CDR3 protein: CASSAGEYQETQYF. CDR3 nucleotide sequence: TGTGCCAGCAGTGCGGGGGAGTACCAAGAGACCCAGTACTTC.

The genes are TRBV19 and TRBJ2-3; TRBD2 agrees at 7 bases. The junction had 8 bases not matched to a gene; V was cut back by 6 bases and J by 2 bases. The CDR3 loop spans 15 amino acids. Germline values: CDR1 LNHDA, CDR2 SQIVND (reference sequence). The CDR3 bases are TGTGCCAGTAGCCCCCAAGCGGGATTCACAGATACGCAGTATTTT. This translates into CASSPQAGFTDTQYF.

The rearrangement uses TRBV5-1 and TRBJ2-7, with D maybe TRBD1 (5 bases). Per germline, CDR1 SGHRS and CDR2 YFSETQ. CDR3 length equals 13 residues. Trimming shortened V by 0 bases and J by 7 bases, and 11 bases separated the two germline ends. Here the CDR3 reads CASSLGQGVEQYF. The DNA for the CDR3 is TGCGCCAGCAGCTTGGGCCAGGGTGTGGAGCAGTACTTC.

This clone was detected only a few times. The J gene is TRBJ1-1, the V gene TRBV6-5; 8 bases agree with TRBD1. The CDR3 covers 15 residues. V lost 0 bases, J lost 8 bases, and 8 bases stayed unmatched. Germline CDR1 reads MNHEY; CDR2 reads SVGAGI. The CDR3 DNA sequence: TGTGCCAGCAGTTACTCGAGGACAGGGTCTCGAGAAGCTTTCTTT. The encoded protein is CASSYSRTGSREAFF.

The genes are TRBV27 and TRBJ2-1; 8 bases match TRBD2. The V gene's germline CDR1 is MNHEY and CDR2 SMNVEV (reference sequence). This CDR3 is 15 amino acids long. V shed 2 bases, J shed 5 bases, and the junction held 5 bases outside the gene matches. In DNA form, the CDR3 reads TGTGCCAGCAGTTTAGGCGGGGGGTACGACAATGAGCAGTTCTTC. Its translation: CASSLGGGYDNEQFF.

This clone was picked up one time. V gene TRBV15 combines with J gene TRBJ1-4; D is uncertain. CDR1 is LNHNV, CDR2 YYDKDF, per germline (reference sequence). V was trimmed by 4 bases and J by 0 bases, leaving 18 bases between them. The CDR3 has 18 residues. The CDR3 protein is CATSKALIASATNEKLFF. Written as DNA, the CDR3 is TGTGCCACCAGCAAGGCCCTGATAGCAAGTGCAACTAATGAAAAACTGTTTTTT.

V is TRBV4-3 and J is TRBJ1-1; D is perhaps TRBD1 (6 bases). Deletions cut 6 bases from V and 1 base from J, with 12 bases between. Germline loops: CDR1 LGHNA, CDR2 YSLEER. The CDR3 spans 14 residues. The CDR3 sequence is CASSSGHSNTEAFF. The CDR3 nucleotides read TGCGCCAGCAGTTCGGGACACTCGAACACTGAAGCTTTCTTT.

The chain recombines TRBV5-1 with TRBJ2-1; the match to TRBD2 covers 7 bases. V was pared by 2 bases and J by 9 bases, with 11 bases of the junction left unmatched. Germline CDR1 and CDR2: SGHRS and YFSETQ. This CDR3 has 15 residues. Here the CDR3 reads CASSFEGGKGIEQFF. The CDR3 DNA reads as TGCGCCAGCAGCTTTGAGGGAGGGAAAGGGATTGAGCAGTTCTTC.

The CDR3 region is CASSPRDSYTGELFF. In DNA, the CDR3 is TGTGCCAGCTCACCGAGGGACAGCTACACCGGGGAGCTGTTTTTT. The rearrangement links TRBV18 to TRBJ2-2; 7 bases fit TRBD1. This CDR3 has 15 residues. V dropped 3 bases and J dropped 3; count of bases not matched to a gene: 4. In germline, CDR1 is KGHSH, CDR2 LQKENI.

This clone was seen a single time. The chain links TRBV18 to TRBJ1-1; a weak D match, TRBD1 (5 bases). Germline assignment: CDR1 KGHSH and CDR2 LQKENI. The CDR3 loop spans 14 amino acids. V was shortened by 2 bases and J by 2 bases, with 9 bases between the two germline ends. CDR3 protein: CASSPLGGNTEAFF. The CDR3 DNA sequence: TGTGCCAGCTCACCATTGGGGGGAAACACTGAAGCTTTCTTT.

This chain links TRBV3-1 (or the pseudogene TRBV3-2) with TRBJ2-3, with 7 nucleotides matching TRBD1. Germline V CDR1 and CDR2: LGHDT, YNNKEL (reference sequence). CDR3 size: 16 residues. Trimming took 4 bases from V and 3 from J; bases not matched to a gene: 10. The CDR3, as DNA: TGTGCCAGCAGCCTGAGACAGGGCACAGCTACAGATACGCAGTATTTT. It yields the protein CASSLRQGTATDTQYF.

V is TRBV3-1 (or the pseudogene TRBV3-2) and J is TRBJ2-1, with D unresolved. This CDR3 is built from 15 residues. Germline lookup yields CDR1 LGHDT and CDR2 YNNKEL (reference sequence). V lost 2 bases and J lost 2, with 10 bases in between. In DNA, the CDR3 is TGTGCCAGCAGCCAAACGGTGAGGCCCTACAATGAGCAGTTCTTC. It codes for CASSQTVRPYNEQFF.

The V gene is TRBV27, the J gene TRBJ1-2; weak D call: TRBD1 (5 bases). The germline V gene has CDR1 MNHEY and CDR2 SMNVEV (reference sequence). The CDR3 has 15 residues. Trimming took off 3 bases at V and 8 bases at J, with 19 bases between the two ends. The CDR3, as DNA: TGTGCCAGCAGTTTTCTCCAGGGTATTTTGGGCGGCTACACCTTC. Its protein product is CASSFLQGILGGYTF.

This clone was seen only a few times. The chain couples TRBV10-1 to TRBJ2-7; TRBD1 matches at 7 bases. The V and J ends lost 9 bases and 3 bases, in that order; junction bases with no gene match: 8. Germline V gene data show CDR1 as WNHNN and CDR2 as SYGVQD (reference sequence). This CDR3 contains 13 residues. The CDR3 nucleotides read TGCGCCAGGACAGGGTATAGGGTCTACGAGCAGTACTTC. It yields the protein CARTGYRVYEQYF.

The CDR3 DNA sequence: TGTGCCATCAGTGGAACCCTTAGCGGGAGGGCCAGCAATGAGCAGTTCTTC. This codes for CAISGTLSGRASNEQFF. V is TRBV10-3 and J is TRBJ2-1; TRBD2 matches 11 bases. CDR1 ENHRY and CDR2 SYGVKD come from the germline V gene. There are 17 residues in the CDR3. Trimming cost V 4 bases and J 6 bases; bases outside gene matches: 11.

This clone was picked up a small number of times. The genes are TRBV2 and TRBJ2-7, with 7 bases that match TRBD2. With 7 bases clipped from V and 3 bases from J, the junction kept 12 bases outside the gene matches. Germline assignment: CDR1 SNHLY and CDR2 FYNNEI. CDR3 length equals 15 residues. Written as DNA, the CDR3 is TGTGCCAGCACCACCGGAGCGGGGAAAAGCTACGAGCAGTACTTC. This encodes CASTTGAGKSYEQYF.

The chain is built from TRBV10-3 and TRBJ2-3, with TRBD2 identical over 7 bases. Losses at the gene ends were 4 bases for V and 0 bases for J; bases not matched to a gene: 4. CDR3 size: 15 residues. The germline V gene has CDR1 ENHRY and CDR2 SYGVKD. The CDR3 spells CAISAASGSTDTQYF. CDR3 nucleotides: TGTGCCATCAGTGCGGCTAGCGGAAGCACAGATACGCAGTATTTT.

This clone occurred a few times. For the CDR3, the DNA is TGCAGCGTTGAAGATGCGGAGGCCTACAATGAGCAGTTCTTC. Its protein product is CSVEDAEAYNEQFF. The V gene is TRBV29-1, the J gene TRBJ2-1; TRBD2 might be the D (5 bases). Between the trimmed V and J ends, which lost 0 bases and 2 bases, there was a span of 8 bases. From germline, CDR1 is SQVTM and CDR2 ANQGSEA. The CDR3 covers 14 residues.

This sequence joins TRBV11-3 and TRBJ1-6; D gene unclear. The CDR3 has 13 residues. CDR1 is SGHNT, CDR2 YENEEA, per germline. Between the trimmed V and J ends, which lost 3 bases and 8 bases, there was a span of 8 bases. CDR3 amino acids: CASSFRPDSPLHF. CDR3 in DNA: TGTGCCAGCAGCTTCCGTCCAGATTCACCCCTCCACTTT.

The rearrangement uses TRBV5-6 and TRBJ1-1; TRBD1 is a possible D gene (5 bases). Trimming took off 0 bases at V and 11 bases at J, with 14 bases between the two ends. Germline CDR1 is SGHDT and CDR2 is YYEEEE. This CDR3 region has 13 residues. The CDR3 protein is CASSLAWSGKAFF. For the CDR3, the DNA is TGTGCCAGCAGCTTGGCGTGGTCAGGGAAGGCTTTCTTT.

The rearrangement links TRBV19 to TRBJ1-5; perhaps TRBD1 as D (5 bases). The CDR3 totals 16 residues. V was trimmed by 7 bases and J by 2 bases, leaving 18 bases between them. The V gene's germline CDR1 is LNHDA and CDR2 SQIVND (reference sequence). The DNA of the CDR3 is TGTGCCAGTAACTCTGAAGGAGGAGGGGGCAATCAGCCCCAGCATTTT. Amino acids: CASNSEGGGGNQPQHF.